One sample yielded the 19 T cell receptor beta chains listed below, sequenced in a study of T cells expressing NK-cell markers (dated by TCRdb to 2018 to 2020). The method behind the library was 5' RACE. Instrument used: Illumina HiSeq 2000. Based on TCRdb reprocessing of the reads, there is one entry per CDR3 protein sequence, and DNA is missing. The record for this sample contains 400,000 or so distinct CDR3 sequences. The ten largest clonotypes hold roughly 10% of the sample. The sample comprised blood T cells: a sorted CD56 or NKG2C T cell subset, CD4+ or CD8+ T cells, or bulk PBMC T cells (not recorded which). These receptors were taken from a woman aged 45-65 years in good health. Donor details come from another sample of the same person, matched by shared clones.

The chain is built from TRBV20-1 and TRBJ2-5; TCRdb proposes TRBD2, but this gene call is untestable without DNA. This CDR3 has 16 residues. The V gene's germline CDR1 is DFQATT and CDR2 SNEGSKA (reference sequence). The CDR3 region is CSARDSNGLPHKTQYF.

V usage is TRBV7-9 and J usage is TRBJ2-1; lacking DNA, the TRBD2 call made by TCRdb goes unchecked. This CDR3 region has 13 residues. The V gene's germline CDR1 is SEHNR and CDR2 FQNEAQ (reference sequence). The CDR3 is CASSFGEGNEQFF.

The V gene is TRBV15, the J gene TRBJ2-3. In germline, CDR1 is LNHNV, CDR2 YYDKDF (reference sequence). The CDR3 consists of 14 residues. The CDR3 reads CATRSSGFADTQYF.

The chain has TRBV11-2 and TRBJ2-5. Looked up from germline, CDR1 is SGHAT and CDR2 is FQNNGV. CDR3 length equals 14 residues. The CDR3 loop reads CASSLNLRIETQYF.

CDR3 sequence reads: CAREGLAGTIGTQYF. The rearrangement links TRBV2 to TRBJ2-3; TCRdb names TRBD2, which stays unverified in the absence of DNA. The CDR3 has 15 amino acids. The V gene's germline CDR1 is SNHLY and CDR2 FYNNEI.

This chain joins TRBV5-1 and TRBJ2-1; without DNA, the TCRdb call of TRBD2 cannot be checked. Germline-derived CDR1 and CDR2 are SGHRS and YFSETQ. This CDR3 is built from 16 residues. The CDR3 sequence is CASSSLAGSYLNEQFF.

V usage is TRBV7-8 and J usage is TRBJ2-1. The germline V gene encodes CDR1 SGHVS and CDR2 FQNEAQ. This CDR3 is 13 amino acids long. The CDR3 sequence is CASSVRAYNEQFF.

This sequence joins TRBV5-1 and TRBJ1-3. Germline CDR1 SGHRS, CDR2 YFSETQ. The CDR3 totals 16 residues. The CDR3: CASSLKPAGSGNTIYF.

This chain connects TRBV12-3 or TRBV12-4 to TRBJ1-4; lacking DNA, the TRBD1 call made by TCRdb goes unchecked. This CDR3 has 15 amino acids. CDR3 sequence reads: CASSPLTGAYEKLFF.

CDR3 sequence reads: CASSQDWRTGGAKTQYF. V usage is TRBV4-1 and J usage is TRBJ2-5; TCRdb outputs TRBD1, but without DNA this stays unchecked. This CDR3 region has 17 residues. The germline gives CDR1 MGHRA, CDR2 YSYEKL.

The V gene is TRBV10-1, the J gene TRBJ2-7. In germline, CDR1 is WNHNN, CDR2 SYGVQD (reference sequence). The CDR3 has 17 residues. This CDR3 reads CASSESSHRTGSYEQYF.

The rearrangement links TRBV20-1 to TRBJ2-4; without DNA, the TCRdb call of TRBD2 cannot be checked. The length of the CDR3 is 15 residues. CDR1 DFQATT and CDR2 SNEGSKA come from the germline V gene (reference sequence). CDR3 region: CSARGLAGAKNIQYF.

This rearrangement joins TRBV29-1 to TRBJ2-1; TCRdb returns TRBD2, unconfirmable since there is no DNA. This CDR3 is built from 14 residues. Per germline, CDR1 SQVTM and CDR2 ANQGSEA. This CDR3 is CSAYTSGVYNEQFF.

The rearrangement joins TRBV5-1 to TRBJ2-2; the D call from TCRdb, TRBD2, cannot be confirmed without DNA. CDR3 length: 15 amino acids. In germline, CDR1 is SGHRS, CDR2 YFSETQ. CDR3 in amino acids: CASSLREGRAGELFF.

The CDR3: CASSYSGRDQETQYF. The genes are TRBV6-5 and TRBJ2-5. Germline CDR1 is MNHEY and CDR2 is SVGAGI. The CDR3 extends over 15 amino acids.

The chain is built from TRBV15 and TRBJ2-2. The CDR3 is 16 amino acids. In germline, CDR1 is LNHNV, CDR2 YYDKDF (reference sequence). CDR3 sequence: CATSRGTSASWELFFF.

The chain links TRBV12-3 or TRBV12-4 to TRBJ1-1; TCRdb's assignment of TRBD1 cannot be checked, as there is no DNA. CDR3 length: 15 residues. The CDR3 region is CASSLGDREGTEAFF.

The chain uses TRBV5-1 and TRBJ2-5; TCRdb outputs TRBD2, but without DNA this stays unchecked. Germline CDR1 is SGHRS and CDR2 is YFSETQ. This CDR3 region has 18 residues. CDR3 region: CASSPGLAGALRQETQYF. Complete variable domain (other parts from reference TRBV5-1 and TRBJ2-5): KAGVTQTPRYLIKTRGQQVTLSCSPISGHRSVSWYQQTPGQGLQFLFEYFSETQRNKGNFPGRFSGRQFSNSRSEMNVSTLELGDSALYLCASSPGLAGALRQETQYFGPGTRLLVL.

The chain is built from TRBV29-1 and TRBJ2-7. The CDR3 loop spans 12 amino acids. CDR1 is SQVTM and CDR2 is ANQGSEA in the germline V gene. CDR3: CSVLMGTYEQYF.